Presented here are 32 T cell receptor beta chains from one specimen sequenced in a study of blood T cell repertoires in COVID-19. Some clones are missing from TCRdb's copy, which holds only in-frame ones; the method was immunoSEQ multiplex PCR. The profile shows 110,000 to 150,000 clones, 80% of them singletons. The sequencing input was peripheral blood. These receptors all come from a man between 65 and 85 years old who had recovered from COVID-19.

The chain has TRBV19 and TRBJ1-1, with D perhaps TRBD1 (6 bases). The germline V and J ends were trimmed by 5 bases and 6 bases, with 19 bases remaining between them. The CDR3 consists of 15 residues. The germline V gene has CDR1 LNHDA and CDR2 SQIVND (reference sequence). The CDR3 sequence is CASSVEQGIFSEAFF. In DNA, the CDR3 is TGTGCCAGTAGTGTGGAACAGGGTATTTTCTCTGAAGCTTTCTTT.

The rearrangement uses TRBV11-2 and TRBJ1-2; 9 bases map to TRBD1. V was clipped by 0 bases and J by 4 bases; unmatched bases: 12. The CDR3 runs 18 residues. The germline gives CDR1 SGHAT, CDR2 FQNNGV. Here the CDR3 reads CASSLDRAGQGFGYGYTF. The CDR3 coding sequence is TGTGCCAGCAGCTTAGATCGAGCGGGACAGGGTTTTGGCTATGGCTACACCTTC.

The V call is TRBV5-1, the J call TRBJ1-4, with D unclear. V was trimmed by 0 bases and J by 3 bases, leaving 12 bases between them. CDR1 and CDR2 from the germline V gene are SGHRS and YFSETQ. The CDR3 contains 16 residues. CDR3 region: CASSLAPRAANEKLFF. CDR3 bases: TGCGCCAGCAGCTTGGCCCCGAGGGCGGCTAATGAAAAACTGTTTTTT. The full variable domain, its missing parts supplied by reference TRBV5-1 and TRBJ1-4, is KAGVTQTPRYLIKTRGQQVTLSCSPISGHRSVSWYQQTPGQGLQFLFEYFSETQRNKGNFPGRFSGRQFSNSRSEMNVSTLELGDSALYLCASSLAPRAANEKLFFGSGTQLSVL.

This clone appeared once. The chain recombines TRBV4-1 with TRBJ2-4; D is unclear. Germline CDR1 and CDR2: MGHRA and YSYEKL. V shed 0 bases and J shed 10 bases, with 7 bases lying between them. The CDR3 spans 12 residues. CDR3 nucleotides: TGCGCCAGCAGCCAAGATTGGCTGATTCAGTACTTC. The encoded protein is CASSQDWLIQYF.

The chain couples TRBV20-1 to TRBJ2-1; TRBD2 aligns across 12 bases. Unmatched junction bases numbered 17, after V lost 3 bases and J lost 8 bases. The germline gives CDR1 DFQATT, CDR2 SNEGSKA (reference sequence). The CDR3 totals 18 residues. The CDR3 bases are TGCAGTGCTAGTGCGGCTAGCGGGAGGGCCGGGCTTCTCTATGAGCAGTTCTTC. It specifies CSASAASGRAGLLYEQFF.

The sample holds one count of this clone. The rearrangement uses TRBV3-1 (or the pseudogene TRBV3-2) and TRBJ2-5; 8 positions match TRBD2. In germline, CDR1 is LGHDT, CDR2 YNNKEL (reference sequence). The V gene end was trimmed by 4 bases and the J gene end by 5 bases; junction bases not matched to a gene: 3. The CDR3 extends over 13 amino acids. CDR3 sequence reads: CASSPGRGETQYF. In DNA form, the CDR3 reads TGTGCCAGCAGCCCCGGGAGGGGGGAGACCCAGTACTTC.

Of note for this clone: Other nucleotide sequences in the sample specify the same CDR3. This chain connects TRBV29-1 to TRBJ2-7; 10 nucleotides align to TRBD2. The CDR3 spans 12 residues. The J segment lost 4 bases and the V segment lost 6 bases, leaving 3 bases of the junction unmatched. Germline V gene lookup returns CDR1 SQVTM and CDR2 ANQGSEA. CDR3 residues: CSVASGSYEQYF. CDR3 nucleotide sequence: TGCAGCGTAGCTAGCGGGAGTTACGAGCAGTACTTC.

The rearrangement links TRBV30 to TRBJ2-1; a possible D gene is TRBD2 (6 bases). Germline CDR1 is GTSNPN and CDR2 is SVGIG (reference sequence). The CDR3 is made up of 14 amino acids. The V gene lost 4 bases and the J gene lost 3 bases, with 13 bases spanning the gap. CDR3 amino acids: CAWIGGDDYNEQFF. CDR3 in DNA: TGTGCCTGGATCGGGGGAGACGACTACAATGAGCAGTTCTTC.

In this sample, this clone turned up once. The chain combines TRBV19 with TRBJ2-1; D not resolved. Looked up from germline, CDR1 is LNHDA and CDR2 is SQIVND (reference sequence). This CDR3 has 13 residues. V was pared by 4 bases and J by 7 bases, with 11 bases between. This CDR3 reads CASSSQLLNEQFF. In DNA, the CDR3 is TGTGCCAGTAGTAGCCAACTACTAAATGAGCAGTTCTTC.

This clone was counted a few times. The rearrangement links TRBV11-2 to TRBJ1-1; no clear D gene. Deletions cut 3 bases from V and 5 bases from J, with 13 bases between. There are 14 residues in the CDR3. The germline V gene has CDR1 SGHAT and CDR2 FQNNGV. As DNA, the CDR3 is TGTGCCAGCAGCTTCTTCGGTCCCGAGACTGAAGCTTTCTTT. Encoded protein: CASSFFGPETEAFF.

This clone was observed once. V gene TRBV7-3 combines with J gene TRBJ2-2; 9 nucleotides match TRBD1. The CDR3 spans 16 residues. Germline CDR1 reads SGHTA; CDR2 reads FQGTGA. The junction had 6 bases not matched to a gene; V was cut back by 5 bases and J by 2 bases. DNA for the CDR3: TGTGCCAGCAGCCCCTGGACAGGGGCCAACACCGGGGAGCTGTTTTTT. Protein sequence: CASSPWTGANTGELFF.

The rearrangement links TRBV6-6 to TRBJ1-3; no clear D gene. The CDR3 has 13 amino acids. The V gene's germline CDR1 is MNHNY and CDR2 SVGAGI (reference sequence). Trimming took off 6 bases at V and 4 bases at J, with 10 bases between the two ends. The CDR3 region is CASSLTVGNTIYF. The CDR3 bases are TGTGCCAGCAGCCTAACCGTAGGAAACACCATATATTTT.

The rearrangement uses TRBV6-6 and TRBJ1-1; a possible D gene is TRBD1 (5 bases). The CDR3 covers 14 residues. Germline CDR1 MNHNY, CDR2 SVGAGI (reference sequence). V was trimmed by 6 bases and J by 4 bases, leaving 15 bases between them. Here the CDR3 reads CASSPPGRGTEAFF. The CDR3 DNA is TGTGCCAGCAGCCCTCCAGGTAGGGGCACTGAAGCTTTCTTT.

This CDR3 reads CASSEATGNTGELFF. The CDR3 DNA sequence: TGTGCCAGCAGTGAAGCTACCGGGAACACCGGGGAGCTGTTTTTT. The rearrangement joins TRBV2 to TRBJ2-2; D remains unclear. V lost 0 bases, J lost 1 base, and 6 bases lay in between. CDR1 is SNHLY, CDR2 FYNNEI, per germline. CDR3 length equals 15 residues.

The chain employs TRBV19 and TRBJ2-1, with no clear D. This CDR3 has 15 amino acids. The V gene's germline CDR1 is LNHDA and CDR2 SQIVND (reference sequence). Trimming left V 3 bases short and J 6 bases short, with 15 bases between. CDR3 sequence reads: CASSIEAPSSNEQFF. The DNA for the CDR3 is TGTGCCAGTAGTATTGAGGCCCCAAGCTCCAATGAGCAGTTCTTC.

V and J are TRBV19 and TRBJ2-1, with 11 bases identical to TRBD1. Germline trimming cut 6 bases from V and 7 bases from J; bases unmatched to any gene: 8. The CDR3 covers 15 residues. Germline V gives CDR1 LNHDA, CDR2 SQIVND (reference sequence). CDR3 nucleotide sequence: TGTGCCAGTAGCGCACCGGGACAGGGGGGGAATGAGCAGTTCTTC. Its translation is CASSAPGQGGNEQFF.

The genes are TRBV19 and TRBJ1-2; tentatively, D is TRBD1 (5 bases). The CDR3 has 14 amino acids. The germline V gene encodes CDR1 LNHDA and CDR2 SQIVND (reference sequence). Trimming left V 6 bases short and J 5 bases short, with 16 bases between. For the CDR3, the DNA is TGTGCCAGTAGCAGAACAGGAGTTGGTTATGGCTACACCTTC. It is translated as CASSRTGVGYGYTF.

This chain links TRBV9 with TRBJ2-1; TRBD2 aligns across 8 bases. The germline V gene has CDR1 SGDLS and CDR2 YYNGEE. The CDR3 spans 14 residues. J gave up 6 bases and V 4 bases, and 6 bases lay outside the gene matches. Written as DNA, the CDR3 is TGTGCCAGCAGCCCTAGGACTAGCCGCAATGAGCAGTTCTTC. It yields the protein CASSPRTSRNEQFF.

The V call is TRBV19, the J call TRBJ2-3; TRBD1 is a possible D gene (5 bases). The CDR3 loop spans 14 amino acids. Trimming removed 5 bases at V and 2 bases at J, with 11 bases between. Germline CDR1 reads LNHDA; CDR2 reads SQIVND (reference sequence). In DNA form, the CDR3 reads TGTGCCAGTAGTGTTACAGGTCCCACAGATACGCAGTATTTT. It translates to CASSVTGPTDTQYF. The complete variable domain, with remaining parts taken from reference TRBV19 and TRBJ2-3, reads DGGITQSPKYLFRKEGQNVTLSCEQNLNHDAMYWYRQDPGQGLRLIYYSQIVNDFQKGDIAEGYSVSREKKESFPLTVTSAQKNPTAFYLCASSVTGPTDTQYFGPGTRLTVL.

The V call is TRBV6-1, the J call TRBJ2-2; 9 bases line up with TRBD1. Germline CDR1 reads MNHNS; CDR2 reads SASEGT. The CDR3 runs 16 residues. With 4 bases clipped from V and 3 bases from J, the junction kept 6 bases outside the gene matches. CDR3 sequence reads: CASSGHRGRDTGELFF. Here the CDR3 DNA reads TGTGCCAGCAGTGGACACAGGGGGCGGGACACCGGGGAGCTGTTTTTT.

The genes are TRBV30 and TRBJ2-7; TRBD2 aligns across 16 bases. The CDR3 contains 18 residues. Germline-derived CDR1 and CDR2 are GTSNPN and SVGIG (reference sequence). Trimming at V came to 3 bases and at J to 7 bases, leaving 15 bases not matched to a gene. CDR3 loop: CAWSAGTSGREYIEEQYF. The CDR3 bases are TGTGCCTGGAGCGCCGGGACTAGCGGGAGGGAATACATTGAGGAGCAGTACTTC.

The rearrangement links TRBV19 to TRBJ2-3, with a weak D call TRBD1 (6 bases). CDR1 and CDR2 from the germline V gene are LNHDA and SQIVND (reference sequence). This CDR3 contains 14 residues. The V gene lost 5 bases and the J gene lost 8 bases, with 17 bases spanning the gap. CDR3 DNA sequence: TGTGCCAGTAGTTTGACATCCCAAGGGGGTACGCAGTATTTT. Protein sequence: CASSLTSQGGTQYF.

The J gene is TRBJ2-5, the V gene TRBV5-1; 9 bases match TRBD2. CDR3 length: 15 residues. V shed 4 bases, J shed 5 bases, and the junction held 9 bases outside the gene matches. CDR1 is SGHRS, CDR2 YFSETQ, per germline. The chain's CDR3 is CASSPGGRAGETQYF. The CDR3 DNA is TGCGCCAGCAGCCCTGGCGGGAGGGCGGGGGAGACCCAGTACTTC.

J is TRBJ2-7 and V is TRBV5-1; 12 bases are shared with TRBD2. CDR1 is SGHRS, CDR2 YFSETQ, per germline. The CDR3 is 16 residues long. Trimming cost V 1 base and J 4 bases; bases outside gene matches: 6. The CDR3 sequence is CASSLMGTSGPYEQYF. The CDR3 DNA is TGCGCCAGCAGCTTGATGGGGACTAGCGGGCCATACGAGCAGTACTTC.

V gene TRBV6-6 combines with J gene TRBJ1-1; 7 nucleotides match TRBD1. Per germline, CDR1 MNHNY and CDR2 SVGAGI (reference sequence). There are 13 residues in the CDR3. J lost 4 bases, V lost 9 bases, and 8 bases had no gene match. The CDR3 DNA reads as TGTGCCAGTTTACAGGGGATGGGCACTGAAGCTTTCTTT. It codes for CASLQGMGTEAFF.

The chain recombines TRBV5-4 with TRBJ2-2; 8 bases are shared with TRBD2. Germline V CDR1 and CDR2: SGHNT, YYREEE (reference sequence). There are 14 residues in the CDR3. Trimming cost V 4 bases and J 4 bases; bases outside gene matches: 3. The CDR3 DNA reads TGTGCCAGCAGCCCCGCGGGAGGCACCGGGGAGCTGTTTTTT. This gives the protein CASSPAGGTGELFF.

The rearrangement uses TRBV19 and TRBJ2-7; no definite D call. This CDR3 spans 13 amino acids. The germline V and J ends were trimmed by 6 bases and 0 bases, with 9 bases remaining between them. In germline, CDR1 is LNHDA, CDR2 SQIVND (reference sequence). Written as DNA, the CDR3 is TGTGCCAGTAGCGAGGTTAGCTCCTACGAGCAGTACTTC. It encodes CASSEVSSYEQYF.

The V call is TRBV5-4, the J call TRBJ2-5; D possibly corresponds to TRBD2 (5 bases). The germline CDR1 and CDR2 sequences are SGHNT and YYREEE (reference sequence). Deletions cut 3 bases from V and 2 bases from J, with 17 bases between. This CDR3 comprises 16 residues. CDR3 sequence (DNA): TGTGCCAGCAGCTCGAGCATCGGGATCACGCAAGAGACCCAGTACTTC. It translates to CASSSSIGITQETQYF.

There are a few counts of this clone. The J gene is TRBJ1-5, the V gene TRBV28; TRBD1 aligns across 8 bases. Looked up from germline, CDR1 is MDHEN and CDR2 is SYDVKM. The CDR3 has 12 residues. The ends lost 6 bases at V and 15 bases at J; junction bases unmatched: 10. CDR3 loop: CASSPTGAVLHF. CDR3 DNA sequence: TGTGCCAGCAGCCCGACAGGGGCCGTCTTGCATTTT.

V is TRBV7-2 and J is TRBJ2-7; 9 bases agree with TRBD2. The junction had 3 bases not matched to a gene; V was cut back by 1 base and J by 2 bases. CDR3 length: 15 amino acids. CDR1 is SGHTA, CDR2 FQGNSA, per germline. The CDR3 DNA follows: TGTGCCAGCAGCTTAGTGCTAGCGGGGACCTACGAGCAGTACTTC. This translates into CASSLVLAGTYEQYF.

The chain combines TRBV2 with TRBJ2-1; D is possibly TRBD2 (5 bases). CDR1 is SNHLY, CDR2 FYNNEI, per germline. Trimming removed 7 bases from V and 7 bases from J, with 20 bases in between. CDR3 size: 15 residues. The CDR3 is CASKSRDTLLNEQFF. Written as DNA, the CDR3 is TGTGCCAGCAAAAGCCGGGATACTCTTCTAAATGAGCAGTTCTTC.

This clone was recorded only once. The chain has TRBV7-6 and TRBJ1-2, with TRBD1 identical over 7 bases. This CDR3 contains 18 residues. Germline V gene data show CDR1 as SGHVS and CDR2 as FNYEAQ. The junction had 19 bases not matched to a gene; V was cut back by 5 bases and J by 4 bases. The CDR3 DNA reads as TGTGCCAGCAGCCCGACGCCGGGACAGAGGTCGAGCCCCTATGGCTACACCTTC. It specifies CASSPTPGQRSSPYGYTF.